A single sample is the source of the 27 T cell receptor beta chains below, sequenced in a study of OX40 agonist ivuxolimab in advanced cancers. To prepare the library, the immunoSEQ multiplex PCR assay was applied. TCRdb stores this immuneACCESS table with in-frame sequences only. Part of the clones is absent; in the studies checked, under half of the shortfall reflects unresolved V genes, and no reason is known for the rest. The sample contains some 16,000 clones, about 86% of them found a single time. The top ten hold roughly 4% of the sample. The sequencing here drew on CD4+ or CD8+ T cells sorted from blood, taken in a trial of the OX40 agonist ivuxolimab. The receptors were sampled from an adult with an advanced solid tumor such as melanoma, head and neck, liver or kidney cancer.

The V gene is TRBV4-3, the J gene TRBJ1-2; TRBD1 is a possible D gene (5 bases). The germline gives CDR1 LGHNA, CDR2 YSLEER. Trimming shortened V by 1 base and J by 8 bases, and 20 bases separated the two germline ends. The CDR3 is 16 amino acids. The DNA for the CDR3 is TGCGCCAGCAGCCAAGCCGTCGATCCGGGGGTTGGAGGCTACACCTTC. Protein sequence: CASSQAVDPGVGGYTF.

The J gene is TRBJ1-2, the V gene TRBV5-6; D gene uncertain. The CDR3 length is 13 residues. Between the trimmed V and J ends, which lost 3 bases and 1 base, there was a span of 7 bases. CDR1 SGHDT and CDR2 YYEEEE come from the germline V gene. CDR3 region: CASSSTLNYGYTF. DNA of the CDR3: TGTGCCAGCAGCTCCACACTTAACTATGGCTACACCTTC.

The V and J genes are TRBV18 and TRBJ2-7; D not certain. The V end lost 2 bases, the J end lost 4 bases, and 9 bases lay between the germline ends. The CDR3 extends over 13 amino acids. Germline CDR1 reads KGHSH; CDR2 reads LQKENI. The CDR3 nucleotides are TGTGCCAGCTCACCATTTAATGAATACGAGCAGTACTTC. Translated, it gives CASSPFNEYEQYF.

This clone was seen a single time. The gene calls are TRBV18 and TRBJ1-1, with 8 nucleotides matching TRBD1. The ends lost 5 bases at V and 3 bases at J; junction bases unmatched: 2. Looked up from germline, CDR1 is KGHSH and CDR2 is LQKENI. There are 13 residues in the CDR3. DNA for the CDR3: TGTGCCAGCTCATCGACAGGGGACACTGAAGCTTTCTTT. Its protein is CASSSTGDTEAFF. The variable domain in full, with the rest retrieved from reference TRBV18 and TRBJ1-1, is NAGVMQNPRHLVRRRGQEARLRCSPMKGHSHVYWYRQLPEEGLKFMVYLQKENIIDESGMPKERFSAEFPKEGPSILRIQQVVRGDSAAYFCASSSTGDTEAFFGQGTRLTVV.

The V gene is TRBV30, the J gene TRBJ2-1; maybe TRBD2 (5 bases). With 7 bases removed from V and 5 bases from J, the gap between germline ends came to 12 bases. The CDR3 runs 12 residues. Looked up from germline, CDR1 is GTSNPN and CDR2 is SVGIG (reference sequence). The CDR3: CAYRGLDNEQFF. In DNA form, the CDR3 reads TGTGCCTACCGAGGACTGGACAATGAGCAGTTCTTC.

The chain links TRBV28 to TRBJ1-5; 8 bases are a match to TRBD1. CDR1 MDHEN and CDR2 SYDVKM come from the germline V gene. V gave up 7 bases and J gave up 4 bases; unmatched junction bases: 6. CDR3 size: 14 residues. The CDR3 protein is CASTDRGRNQPQHF. CDR3 nucleotides: TGTGCCAGCACTGACAGGGGTAGGAATCAGCCCCAGCATTTT.

This clone appeared a single time. J is TRBJ1-5 and V is TRBV30; TRBD1 aligns across 8 bases. The germline gives CDR1 GTSNPN, CDR2 SVGIG (reference sequence). The V gene end was trimmed by 3 bases and the J gene end by 1 base; junction bases not matched to a gene: 8. This CDR3 contains 16 residues. The CDR3 protein is CAWSGTGRSSNQPQHF. The CDR3 bases are TGTGCCTGGAGCGGGACAGGACGAAGCAGCAATCAGCCCCAGCATTTT.

The rearrangement joins TRBV5-1 to TRBJ2-4; 14 positions match TRBD2. Germline CDR1 SGHRS, CDR2 YFSETQ. V was clipped by 1 base and J by 8 bases; unmatched bases: 5. The length of the CDR3 is 16 residues. Here the CDR3 DNA reads TGCGCCAGCAGCTTGCGGGAGGGACTAGCGGGAGACATTCAGTACTTC. Protein: CASSLREGLAGDIQYF.

The rearrangement uses TRBV28 and TRBJ2-5; 8 bases match TRBD1. The CDR3 is made up of 15 amino acids. CDR1 is MDHEN and CDR2 is SYDVKM in the germline V gene. The junction had 10 bases not matched to a gene; V was cut back by 5 bases and J by 5 bases. The CDR3 sequence is CASSPPQGARETQYF. The CDR3 bases are TGTGCCAGCAGTCCTCCCCAGGGGGCACGGGAGACCCAGTACTTC.

CDR3 DNA: TGTGCCAGCTTTCGGCGGGACTACAATGAGCAGTTCTTC. Translating it yields CASFRRDYNEQFF. V usage is TRBV7-3 and J usage is TRBJ2-1; tentatively, D is TRBD2 (6 bases). Germline CDR1 is SGHTA and CDR2 is FQGTGA. The V and J ends lost 8 bases and 3 bases respectively, with 11 bases between them. The CDR3 spans 13 residues. Combining the CDR3 with reference TRBV7-3 and TRBJ2-1 gives the whole variable domain GAGVSQTPSNKVTEKGKYVELRCDPISGHTALYWYRQSLGQGPEFLIYFQGTGAADDSGLPNDRFFAVRPEGSVSTLKIQRTERGDSAVYLCASFRRDYNEQFFGPGTRLTVL.

V is TRBV6-1 and J is TRBJ1-4; no clear D gene. This CDR3 comprises 16 residues. Germline loops: CDR1 MNHNS, CDR2 SASEGT. The ends were cut back, 1 base at V and 7 bases at J, with 16 bases in the middle. The CDR3 sequence: CASSEGTSWQAEKLFF. The CDR3 bases are TGTGCCAGCAGTGAAGGAACGAGTTGGCAGGCTGAAAAACTGTTTTTT.

This chain uses TRBV4-2 with TRBJ1-4; maybe TRBD1 (5 bases). The CDR3 length is 16 residues. V lost 0 bases, J lost 7 bases, and 15 bases lay in between. The germline V gene has CDR1 LGHNA and CDR2 YNFKEQ. The CDR3 DNA sequence: TGTGCCAGCAGCCAAGATCTGGGCAGGGTTGGTGAAAAACTGTTTTTT. Residues: CASSQDLGRVGEKLFF.

J is TRBJ2-3 and V is TRBV28; 11 nucleotides line up with TRBD2. This CDR3 has 15 residues. V shed 6 bases and J 6 bases; nucleotides not matched to a gene: 8. Germline V gene data show CDR1 as MDHEN and CDR2 as SYDVKM. The CDR3 DNA sequence: TGTGCCAGCAGGAGTCTAGCGGGAGGAGTGGATACGCAGTATTTT. Encoded protein: CASRSLAGGVDTQYF.

This rearrangement joins TRBV18 to TRBJ1-1; 10 bases match TRBD1. CDR3 length: 15 residues. J was trimmed by 1 base and V by 3 bases; bases with no gene match: 2. The germline CDR1 and CDR2 sequences are KGHSH and LQKENI. CDR3 coding DNA: TGTGCCAGCTCACCTCGACAGGGGGCGAACACTGAAGCTTTCTTT. Translated: CASSPRQGANTEAFF.

This chain joins TRBV21-1 and TRBJ2-1; the D call TRBD1 from the table was never checked on the DNA. TRBV21-1 is a documented pseudogene. This CDR3 has 17 residues. The CDR3 nucleotides read TGTGCCAGCAGCCCCACTTCTCTGGACAGAAACTACAATGAGCAGTTCTTC. It translates to CASSPTSLDRNYNEQFF.

The rearrangement links TRBV11-3 to TRBJ1-3, with D tentatively TRBD1 (6 bases). The V gene lost 0 bases and the J gene lost 0 bases, with 9 bases spanning the gap. Germline V CDR1 and CDR2: SGHNT, YENEEA. The CDR3 runs to 16 residues. This CDR3 is CASSLDHRASGNTIYF. CDR3 nucleotide sequence: TGTGCCAGCAGCTTAGATCACAGGGCCTCTGGAAACACCATATATTTT. The full variable domain, in which reference TRBV11-3 and TRBJ1-3 provide the parts outside the CDR3, is EAGVVQSPRYKIIEKKQPVAFWCNPISGHNTLYWYLQNLGQGPELLIRYENEEAVDDSQLPKDRFSAERLKGVDSTLKIQPAELGDSAVYLCASSLDHRASGNTIYFGEGSWLTVV.

The V call is TRBV7-8, the J call TRBJ2-7; TRBD2 matches at 7 bases. Germline loops: CDR1 SGHVS, CDR2 FQNEAQ. The CDR3 is 13 residues long. V dropped 4 bases and J dropped 6; count of bases not matched to a gene: 6. Written as DNA, the CDR3 is TGTGCCAGCAGCTCCCGGCGGGAGTCCGAGCAGTACTTC. Translated, it gives CASSSRRESEQYF.

This clone was seen once. V usage is TRBV23-1 and J usage is TRBJ2-1, with 11 bases identical to TRBD2. TRBV23-1 is an ORF for which the function is uncertain. With 8 bases clipped from V and 9 bases from J, the junction kept 18 bases outside the gene matches. This CDR3 is built from 17 residues. The CDR3 loop is CASRTSGSLHGASEQFF. The CDR3 nucleotides are TGCGCCAGCCGGACTAGCGGGTCCCTCCACGGGGCAAGTGAGCAGTTCTTC.

The CDR3 DNA reads as TGTGCCACCAGCGTACGAGGACAGGGGGGCGAGCAGTACTTC. As protein: CATSVRGQGGEQYF. The chain uses TRBV15 and TRBJ2-7; 10 nucleotides agree with TRBD1. The CDR3 is made up of 14 amino acids. CDR1 and CDR2 (germline): LNHNV, YYDKDF (reference sequence). V was clipped by 5 bases and J by 6 bases; unmatched bases: 7.

The V call is TRBV7-9, the J call TRBJ1-1; a possible D gene is TRBD1 (5 bases). Between the trimmed V and J ends, which lost 4 bases and 5 bases, there was a span of 11 bases. This CDR3 is built from 13 residues. CDR1 is SEHNR, CDR2 FQNEAQ, per germline (reference sequence). The CDR3 DNA is TGTGCCAGCAGCTCCTCAGGGAGGACTGAAGCTTTCTTT. The encoded protein is CASSSSGRTEAFF.

The V call is TRBV7-7, the J call TRBJ2-7; 9 nucleotides align to TRBD1. The CDR3 contains 18 residues. V lost 3 bases to trimming and J lost 3 bases; unmatched junction nucleotides: 15. Germline V gene lookup returns CDR1 SSHAT and CDR2 FNYEAQ (reference sequence). DNA for the CDR3: TGTGCCAGCAGCTTCTCCCCGCGATCGGGGACAGGGAACTACGAGCAGTACTTC. Its translation: CASSFSPRSGTGNYEQYF.

This clone was found a few times. This chain uses TRBV4-2 with TRBJ1-1, with a possible D match to TRBD1 (6 bases). V lost 4 bases and J 7 bases, leaving 19 bases between the germline ends. The germline V gene encodes CDR1 LGHNA and CDR2 YNFKEQ. This CDR3 contains 15 residues. The CDR3 coding sequence is TGTGCCAGCAGCCGCCAACGGGGGCAGGGAGATGAAGCTTTCTTT. The encoded protein is CASSRQRGQGDEAFF.

This chain connects TRBV30 to TRBJ2-2; 8 bases agree with TRBD2. Germline CDR1 reads GTSNPN; CDR2 reads SVGIG (reference sequence). Trimming removed 3 bases from V and 0 bases from J; junction bases left unmatched: 3. The CDR3 spans 15 residues. The DNA for the CDR3 is TGTGCCTGGAGACGGGGGGGATCGAACACCGGGGAGCTGTTTTTT. Translation gives CAWRRGGSNTGELFF.

CDR3: CASRPPGQGGWAQYF. DNA for the CDR3: TGTGCCAGCAGACCTCCGGGACAGGGGGGTTGGGCGCAGTACTTC. The chain has TRBV28 and TRBJ2-7; TRBD1 matches 11 bases. Germline values: CDR1 MDHEN, CDR2 SYDVKM. The junction had 13 bases not matched to a gene; V was cut back by 6 bases and J by 9 bases. The CDR3 contains 15 residues.

The rearrangement links TRBV6-5 to TRBJ2-7; D perhaps matches TRBD2 (6 bases). The CDR3 contains 14 residues. Germline CDR1 is MNHEY and CDR2 is SVGAGI. Deletions cut 6 bases from V and 2 bases from J, with 14 bases between. The CDR3 DNA reads as TGTGCCAGCAGCCCGGGACTTGACACCTACGAGCAGTACTTC. It yields the protein CASSPGLDTYEQYF.

The rearrangement uses TRBV27 and TRBJ2-2; tentatively, D is TRBD2 (6 bases). There are 16 residues in the CDR3. V lost 0 bases to trimming and J lost 0 bases, with 8 bases between them. Germline V gives CDR1 MNHEY, CDR2 SMNVEV (reference sequence). CDR3 DNA sequence: TGTGCCAGCAGTTTATCGCGGGATACGAACACCGGGGAGCTGTTTTTT. Translation gives CASSLSRDTNTGELFF.

This chain links TRBV2 with TRBJ1-5; D unclear. The V end was cut by 0 bases, the J end by 7 bases, with 4 bases between. Germline V CDR1 and CDR2: SNHLY, FYNNEI. This CDR3 contains 12 residues. CDR3 DNA: TGTGCCAGCAGTGAAGCGGGACAGCCCCAGCATTTT. Encoded protein: CASSEAGQPQHF.